These 28 T cell receptor beta chains originate from one sample sequenced in a study of T cells after yellow fever vaccination (dated by TCRdb to the late 2010s). In the paper's terms, the treatment or condition label means: live attenuated yellow fever vaccine strain. The library was generated by 5' RACE. Sequenced on an Illumina HiSeq 2500. TCRdb itself trimmed the public reads at Q25 with fastp, ran MiXCR and retained productive beta chains. Rows with a matching CDR3 protein are joined into one entry that keeps the most common DNA and genes. For this sample there are about 85,000 distinct CDR3 sequences; 13% appear just once. The ten largest make up 20% to 25% of the sample. The sample was CD8+ T cells not binding an NS4B(214-222) dextramer, sorted from PBMCs, taken roughly 23 days after the first yellow fever vaccination. In the paper's terms, the cell subset or site label means: NS4B epitope dextramer-negative CD8 T cells. All receptors come from a man between 18 and 29 years old who received the YFV17D yellow fever vaccine.

This chain joins TRBV7-6 and TRBJ1-4; tentatively, D is TRBD1 (5 bases). The V end was cut by 5 bases, the J end by 13 bases, with 20 bases between. The CDR3 extends over 14 amino acids. The germline gives CDR1 SGHVS, CDR2 FNYEAQ. Written as DNA, the CDR3 is TGTGCCAGCAGCGGAGGGGACCGCTCCGCAGGACTGTTTTTT. Translation gives CASSGGDRSAGLFF.

This clonotype was seen more than once but under ten times. The CDR3 here is CASSLGGPFLANTGELFF. The CDR3, as DNA: TGTGCCAGCAGCTTAGGCGGTCCCTTTCTAGCCAACACCGGGGAGCTGTTTTTT. This chain links TRBV7-2 with TRBJ2-2, with D possibly matching TRBD2 (5 bases). V was pared by 1 base and J by 2 bases, with 17 bases between. Germline CDR1 SGHTA, CDR2 FQGNSA. The CDR3 is 18 residues long.

This clonotype appeared a few times. V is TRBV6-2 or TRBV6-3 and J is TRBJ2-5; D not certain. Germline V gives CDR1 MNHEY, CDR2 SVGEGT. Trimming pared 2 bases from V and 1 base from J, leaving 2 bases between. CDR3 length equals 12 residues. The DNA of the CDR3 is TGTGCCAGCAGTTACCTCCAAGAGACCCAGTACTTC. This translates into CASSYLQETQYF.

This clonotype was counted between two and nine times. This chain connects TRBV6-4 to TRBJ2-3; 12 bases match TRBD2. The ends lost 4 bases at V and 4 bases at J; junction bases unmatched: 0. The germline V gene has CDR1 MRHNA and CDR2 SNTAGT. The CDR3 loop spans 14 amino acids. The CDR3 sequence: CASSASGGADTQYF. In DNA, the CDR3 is TGTGCCAGCAGTGCTAGCGGGGGGGCAGATACGCAGTATTTT.

J is TRBJ2-1 and V is TRBV5-3, with 7 bases matching TRBD2. TRBV5-3 is filed as an ORF, its function uncertain. This CDR3 is built from 17 residues. V dropped 1 base and J dropped 6; count of bases not matched to a gene: 13. The CDR3 DNA follows: TGTGCCAGAAGCTTGATCACGGGGGGTCCTGGGGCCAATGAGCAGTTCTTC. Protein product: CARSLITGGPGANEQFF.

The table lists this clonotype with a few counts. This chain uses TRBV4-1 with TRBJ2-7, with TRBD1 matching 9 bases. Germline V gene lookup returns CDR1 MGHRA and CDR2 YSYEKL. CDR3 length equals 14 residues. The V and J ends lost 4 bases and 6 bases, in that order; junction bases with no gene match: 7. This CDR3 is CASSLSGTGSEQYF. DNA for the CDR3: TGCGCCAGCAGCCTTTCCGGGACAGGGAGCGAGCAGTACTTC.

This clonotype was picked up a small number of times. The chain couples TRBV7-2 to TRBJ2-3; TRBD2 aligns across 7 bases. The ends lost 0 bases at V and 3 bases at J; junction bases unmatched: 6. CDR3 length: 16 residues. Germline V gene lookup returns CDR1 SGHTA and CDR2 FQGNSA. CDR3 region: CASSLAWGGDTDTQYF. The CDR3 DNA follows: TGTGCCAGCAGCTTAGCGTGGGGGGGGGATACAGATACGCAGTATTTT.

The CDR3 here is CSGEVIETQYF. In nucleotides, the CDR3 is TGCAGCGGCGAAGTCATAGAGACCCAGTACTTC. The chain joins TRBV29-1 to TRBJ2-5; unclear D gene. V lost 7 bases, J lost 4 bases, and 10 bases lay in between. Germline V gene sequence: CDR1 SQVTM, CDR2 ANQGSEA. The CDR3 totals 11 residues.

This clonotype has more than one count but fewer than ten. V gene TRBV6-5 combines with J gene TRBJ2-5; D call uncertain. Germline CDR1 and CDR2: MNHEY and SVGAGI. This CDR3 is built from 13 residues. V gave up 0 bases and J gave up 5 bases, with 7 bases separating them. For the CDR3, the DNA is TGTGCCAGCAGTTACTCTGGGCCGGAGACCCAGTACTTC. Amino acids: CASSYSGPETQYF.

This chain connects TRBV6-2 or TRBV6-3 to TRBJ2-7, with 9 positions matching TRBD1. The CDR3 extends over 16 amino acids. The ends lost 4 bases at V and 4 bases at J; junction bases unmatched: 11. Germline CDR1 and CDR2: MNHEY and SVGEGT. The CDR3: CASSSWTGALPYEQYF. The CDR3 DNA sequence: TGTGCCAGCAGTTCCTGGACAGGGGCCCTCCCATACGAGCAGTACTTC.

CDR3 nucleotides: TGTGCCAGCAGTCCCGGCCCTTTCGAGCAGTACTTC. It specifies CASSPGPFEQYF. V gene TRBV7-9 combines with J gene TRBJ2-7; unclear D gene. The CDR3 is made up of 12 amino acids. Germline assignment: CDR1 SEHNR and CDR2 FQNEAQ (reference sequence). The germline V and J ends were trimmed by 6 bases and 6 bases, with 12 bases remaining between them.

The V call is TRBV14, the J call TRBJ2-4, with D possibly matching TRBD1 (6 bases). The CDR3 contains 17 residues. CDR1 SGHDN and CDR2 FVKESK come from the germline V gene. Trimming stripped 1 base from V and 1 base from J, with 14 bases between. CDR3 sequence (DNA): TGTGCCAGCAGCCAAGGGGGGCCATGGGAGGCCAAAAACATTCAGTACTTC. The encoded protein is CASSQGGPWEAKNIQYF.

CDR3 nucleotides: TGCGCCAGCAGCCTAAGACAGTCTAGCTCCTATAATTCACCCCTCCACTTT. Translated, it gives CASSLRQSSSYNSPLHF. The chain uses TRBV4-1 and TRBJ1-6, with D perhaps TRBD1 (5 bases). Germline lookup yields CDR1 MGHRA and CDR2 YSYEKL. Trimming removed 4 bases from V and 0 bases from J, with 13 bases in between. The CDR3 extends over 17 amino acids.

In this sample, this clonotype turned up many times. This rearrangement joins TRBV12-3 or TRBV12-4 to TRBJ2-7, with no clear D. The length of the CDR3 is 14 residues. V was clipped by 1 base and J by 2 bases, with 9 bases between them. Here the CDR3 DNA reads TGTGCCAGCAGTTTAGGGGTCAGGCCCTACGAGCAGTACTTC. Its protein product is CASSLGVRPYEQYF.

This clonotype was seen more than once but under ten times. The chain employs TRBV10-3 and TRBJ1-5; D is perhaps TRBD1 (5 bases). V lost 10 bases and J lost 5, with 15 bases in between. This CDR3 is built from 13 residues. Germline CDR1 ENHRY, CDR2 SYGVKD. CDR3 residues: CATRGGMDQPQHF. DNA of the CDR3: TGTGCCACCCGGGGCGGGATGGATCAGCCCCAGCATTTT.

This clonotype appeared a few times. The chain is built from TRBV4-1 and TRBJ1-2; 9 nucleotides match TRBD1. With V trimmed by 3 bases and J by 3 bases, 11 bases remained unmatched. The germline CDR1 and CDR2 sequences are MGHRA and YSYEKL. The CDR3 consists of 17 residues. The CDR3 is CASSHPGQGSFDYGYTF. The CDR3 DNA sequence: TGCGCCAGCAGCCACCCGGGACAGGGCTCGTTCGACTATGGCTACACCTTC.

V is TRBV6-1 and J is TRBJ2-4; TRBD1 aligns across 11 bases. V was clipped by 3 bases and J by 8 bases; unmatched bases: 6. Germline V gene lookup returns CDR1 MNHNS and CDR2 SASEGT. This CDR3 has 15 amino acids. The chain's CDR3 is CASSEFGQGAYIQYF. In DNA form, the CDR3 reads TGTGCCAGCAGTGAGTTCGGACAGGGGGCGTACATTCAGTACTTC.

This clonotype was picked up a small number of times. The V call is TRBV7-2, the J call TRBJ2-2; weak D call: TRBD1 (6 bases). The CDR3 contains 16 residues. The V gene's germline CDR1 is SGHTA and CDR2 FQGNSA. V shed 5 bases and J shed 1 base, with 14 bases lying between them. The chain's CDR3 is CASSPPARGNTGELFF. The CDR3 region has the DNA TGTGCCAGCAGCCCTCCCGCCAGGGGGAACACCGGGGAGCTGTTTTTT.

This clonotype showed up many times. The V gene is TRBV6-2 or TRBV6-3, the J gene TRBJ1-1; D gene uncertain. The V end lost 7 bases, the J end lost 0 bases, and 18 bases lay between the germline ends. Per the germline V gene, CDR1 is MNHEY and CDR2 is SVGEGT. This CDR3 comprises 16 residues. The CDR3 DNA reads as TGTGCCAGCACCCGAGGAGGGTCAGGAATGAACACTGAAGCTTTCTTT. It codes for CASTRGGSGMNTEAFF.

The rearrangement links TRBV29-1 to TRBJ1-2; D may be TRBD1 (5 bases). V was shortened by 3 bases and J by 3 bases, with 11 bases between the two germline ends. CDR3 size: 13 residues. Germline V lookup: CDR1 SQVTM, CDR2 ANQGSEA. The CDR3 nucleotides are TGCAGCGTTGATACCACGGGGGACTATGGCTACACCTTC. As protein: CSVDTTGDYGYTF.

The chain carries TRBV7-8 and TRBJ2-1; maybe TRBD2 (5 bases). Trimming took 5 bases from V and 8 from J, leaving 19 bases between them. Germline CDR1 is SGHVS and CDR2 is FQNEAQ. The CDR3 spans 15 residues. CDR3 sequence (DNA): TGTGCCAGCAGCAGAAACCGTCTAGCCCGCGATGAGCAGTTCTTC. Encoded protein: CASSRNRLARDEQFF. Combining the CDR3 with reference TRBV7-8 and TRBJ2-1 gives the whole variable domain GAGVSQSPRYKVAKRGQDVALRCDPISGHVSLFWYQQALGQGPEFLTYFQNEAQLDKSGLPSDRFFAERPEGSVSTLKIQRTQQEDSAVYLCASSRNRLARDEQFFGPGTRLTVL.

This clonotype was picked up a small number of times. The chain recombines TRBV6-1 with TRBJ2-7, with 11 bases fitting TRBD2. The CDR3 covers 15 residues. The V gene end was trimmed by 5 bases and the J gene end by 2 bases; junction bases not matched to a gene: 5. Germline-derived CDR1 and CDR2 are MNHNS and SASEGT. CDR3 region: CASSRVAGGTYEQYF. Here the CDR3 DNA reads TGTGCCAGCAGTCGTGTAGCGGGGGGGACCTACGAGCAGTACTTC.

The genes are TRBV13 and TRBJ1-1, with D maybe TRBD1 (5 bases). This CDR3 region has 15 residues. The germline gives CDR1 PRHDT, CDR2 FYEKMQ (reference sequence). V gave up 3 bases and J gave up 4 bases, with 15 bases separating them. This CDR3 reads CASSFGRGSGTEAFF. In nucleotides, the CDR3 is TGTGCCAGCAGCTTTGGACGGGGGAGCGGCACTGAAGCTTTCTTT.

The V call is TRBV15, the J call TRBJ2-6; the D gene could be TRBD1 or TRBD2 (5 bases each). CDR1 is LNHNV and CDR2 is YYDKDF in the germline V gene (reference sequence). V was pared by 3 bases and J by 1 base, with 13 bases between. This CDR3 has 17 residues. The CDR3 sequence is CATSSGIGASGANVLTF. The DNA of the CDR3 is TGTGCCACCAGCAGCGGGATAGGGGCGTCTGGGGCCAACGTCCTGACTTTC.

This clonotype turned up a few times. The chain combines TRBV5-1 with TRBJ2-7, with 8 bases lining up with TRBD1. V was clipped by 4 bases and J by 6 bases; unmatched bases: 9. Germline CDR1 is SGHRS and CDR2 is YFSETQ. The CDR3 spans 14 residues. In DNA form, the CDR3 reads TGCGCCAGCAGCCCCGACAGGGGACCGACCGAGCAGTACTTC. Translation: CASSPDRGPTEQYF.

The CDR3 spells CASSGENRRETQYF. DNA for the CDR3: TGTGCCAGCAGTGGGGAAAATCGAAGGGAGACCCAGTACTTC. This chain uses TRBV28 with TRBJ2-5; D uncertain. The germline V gene has CDR1 MDHEN and CDR2 SYDVKM. CDR3 length: 14 amino acids. Deletions cut 5 bases from V and 5 bases from J, with 15 bases between.

By frequency in the sample, this clonotype is medium-sized (0.01 to 0.1%). The chain carries TRBV5-1 and TRBJ2-3; D call uncertain. CDR3 length: 14 residues. Trimming left V 2 bases short and J 4 bases short, with 11 bases between. The germline gives CDR1 SGHRS, CDR2 YFSETQ. CDR3 residues: CASSFSNPADTQYF. CDR3 nucleotides: TGCGCCAGCAGCTTTAGCAATCCGGCAGATACGCAGTATTTT.

The rearrangement uses TRBV27 and TRBJ2-3; 8 bases line up with TRBD1. Germline V gives CDR1 MNHEY, CDR2 SMNVEV (reference sequence). The CDR3 runs 13 residues. Trimming removed 6 bases from V and 4 bases from J; junction bases left unmatched: 3. Here the CDR3 reads CASSLDRADTQYF. The CDR3 DNA reads TGTGCCAGCAGCTTGGACAGGGCAGATACGCAGTATTTT.